The sequence of this T cell receptor (beta chain) was determined in a study of blood T cell repertoires in COVID-19. Authors' processing steps: Reference gene primer amplification gave estimated nucleated cell counts. Profiled with immunoSEQ multiplex PCR; TCRdb holds only in-frame clones, not every one. V and J calls and clone size are those listed in that table; D and trimming were worked out from the DNA. The profile shows about 150,000 clones, 85% to 90% of them singletons. With 0 bases clipped from V and 3 bases from J, the junction kept 3 bases outside the gene matches. This CDR3 contains 17 residues. Germline V gene lookup returns CDR1 KGHDR and CDR2 SFDVKD.

The clonotype was recovered from a man aged 18-30 years with COVID-19, enrolled during active disease. Sequencing was carried out using peripheral blood. The gene calls are TRBV24-1 and TRBJ2-3, with 12 bases identical to TRBD2. The chain's CDR3 is CATSDLRTSGKTDTQYF. In DNA form, the CDR3 reads TGTGCCACCAGTGATTTGCGGACTAGCGGGAAGACAGATACGCAGTATTTT.